This TCR beta chain appears in the sequencing data of a study of T-cell reconstitution after alpha-beta-depleted transplantation in children. This clonotype was seen ten or more times. The CDR3 loop spans 14 amino acids. Germline lookup yields CDR1 SGHNT and CDR2 YYREEE (reference sequence). V shed 2 bases and J shed 4 bases, with 12 bases lying between them. As it was prepared, the TCRbeta library received unique molecular identifiers. From the PCR reads, TCRdb called clonotypes with MiXCR, one entry per CDR3 protein. The table lists about 91,000 distinct CDR3 sequences, roughly 8% of them singletons, with 6.9% in the top ten.

The gene calls are TRBV5-4 and TRBJ1-1; perhaps TRBD1 as D (5 bases). This material consisted of PBMCs from the stem cell graft donor, taken from the stem cell graft. This receptor was taken from a human donor who donated a stem cell graft to a child with congenital amegakaryocytic thrombocytopenia. CDR3 nucleotides: TGTGCCAGCAGCTTTCCAGGGAGAGGCACTGAAGCTTTCTTT. Translating gives CASSFPGRGTEAFF.